Listed below are T cell receptor beta chains from one sample, sequenced in a study of blood T cells in healthy people across ages. TCRdb reprocessed the 5' RACE reads with MiXCR, giving one entry per CDR3 protein. This table has about 1,000,000 distinct CDR3 sequences, 35% to 50% appearing once. The source material was blood. Source of these receptors: a woman in her fifties or sixties in good health. Each CDR3 is given with its conserved first and last residue. The D gene is left open where the match is weak. Size tells how often a clone was seen (once, few, many) or the class of an expanded clone, and some rows leave it out.

d_gene: NA
j_gene: TRBJ1-5
abundance: NA
v_gene: TRBV20-1
CDR3aa: CSARNRVSNQPQHF
CDR3nt: TGCAGTGCTAGAAACAGGGTTAGCAATCAGCCCCAGCATTTT

d_gene: NA
j_gene: TRBJ2-3
abundance: NA
v_gene: TRBV5-6
CDR3aa: CASSYPRFPTDTQYF
CDR3nt: TGTGCCAGCAGCTACCCGAGGTTCCCCACAGATACGCAGTATTTT

d_gene: NA
j_gene: TRBJ2-2
abundance: NA
v_gene: TRBV7-2
CDR3aa: CTSSLSRELFF
CDR3nt: TGTACCAGCAGCTTAAGCCGGGAGCTGTTTTTT

d_gene: TRBD2
j_gene: TRBJ2-7
abundance: NA
v_gene: TRBV29-1
CDR3aa: CSVEDFTGLENYNEQYF
CDR3nt: TGCAGCGTTGAAGATTTTACGGGACTAGAGAACTACAATGAGCAGTACTTC

d_gene: TRBD2
j_gene: TRBJ2-5
abundance: many
v_gene: TRBV5-6
CDR3aa: CASSLLAAGDYQETQYF
CDR3nt: TGTGCCAGCAGCCTTCTCGCTGCGGGAGACTACCAAGAGACCCAGTACTTC

d_gene: TRBD2
j_gene: TRBJ2-1
abundance: NA
v_gene: TRBV6-1
CDR3aa: CASTTPLRLAVANEQFF
CDR3nt: TGTGCCAGCACAACCCCCCTTCGACTAGCGGTCGCGAATGAGCAGTTCTTC

d_gene: NA
j_gene: TRBJ2-6
abundance: NA
v_gene: TRBV27
CDR3aa: CASSPKAGANVLTF
CDR3nt: TGTGCCAGCAGCCCCAAGGCTGGGGCCAACGTCCTGACTTTC

d_gene: NA
j_gene: TRBJ2-5
abundance: NA
v_gene: TRBV7-9
CDR3aa: CASSLWEYQETQYF
CDR3nt: TGTGCCAGCAGCCTATGGGAGTACCAAGAGACCCAGTACTTC

d_gene: NA
j_gene: TRBJ2-7
abundance: few
v_gene: TRBV3-1
CDR3aa: CASTDGAYEQYF
CDR3nt: TGTGCCAGCACCGACGGGGCCTACGAGCAGTACTTC

d_gene: NA
j_gene: TRBJ2-7
abundance: NA
v_gene: TRBV28
CDR3aa: CASSAPPGRRNEQYF
CDR3nt: TGTGCCAGCAGTGCCCCACCGGGACGCCGGAACGAGCAGTACTTC

d_gene: TRBD2
j_gene: TRBJ2-5
abundance: many
v_gene: TRBV29-1
CDR3aa: CSVEGLADETQYF
CDR3nt: TGCAGCGTTGAAGGACTAGCGGACGAGACCCAGTACTTC

d_gene: NA
j_gene: TRBJ1-4
abundance: NA
v_gene: TRBV15
CDR3aa: CATSRGRANEKLFF
CDR3nt: TGTGCCACCAGCAGAGGCCGGGCTAATGAAAAACTGTTTTTT

d_gene: TRBD2
j_gene: TRBJ2-5
abundance: many
v_gene: TRBV25-1
CDR3aa: CASREWREKEETQYF
CDR3nt: TGTGCCAGCCGTGAGTGGCGGGAGAAGGAAGAGACCCAGTACTTC

d_gene: NA
j_gene: TRBJ2-5
abundance: NA
v_gene: TRBV20-1
CDR3aa: CSARQAGWDEQYF
CDR3nt: TGCAGTGCTAGGCAGGCCGGGTGGGATGAGCAGTACTTC

d_gene: TRBD2
j_gene: TRBJ2-7
abundance: NA
v_gene: TRBV10-3
CDR3aa: CAIISPTSGLSYEQYF
CDR3nt: TGTGCCATCATTTCCCCGACTAGCGGCCTGTCCTACGAGCAGTACTTC

d_gene: TRBD1
j_gene: TRBJ2-7
abundance: few
v_gene: TRBV5-1
CDR3aa: CASSYRDRDEQYF
CDR3nt: TGCGCCAGCAGCTACCGGGACAGGGACGAGCAGTACTTC

d_gene: TRBD2
j_gene: TRBJ2-1
abundance: few
v_gene: TRBV5-1
CDR3aa: CASSPLLAGDYNEQFF
CDR3nt: TGCGCCAGCAGCCCCCTACTAGCGGGAGACTACAATGAGCAGTTCTTC